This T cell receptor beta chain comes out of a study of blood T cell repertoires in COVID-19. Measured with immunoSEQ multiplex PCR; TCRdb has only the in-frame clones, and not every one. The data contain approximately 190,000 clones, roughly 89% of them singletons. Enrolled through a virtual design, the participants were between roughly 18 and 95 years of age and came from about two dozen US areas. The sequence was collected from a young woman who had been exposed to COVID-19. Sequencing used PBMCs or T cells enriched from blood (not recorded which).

The CDR3 sequence: CASRPETGGNYGYTF. The CDR3 DNA follows: TGTGCCAGCAGACCCGAGACAGGGGGAAACTATGGCTACACCTTC. This chain connects TRBV14 to TRBJ1-2; TRBD1 agrees at 9 bases. Germline trimming cut 6 bases from V and 2 bases from J; bases unmatched to any gene: 7. The CDR3 contains 15 residues. Germline CDR1 and CDR2: SGHDN and FVKESK. The variable domain in full, with the rest retrieved from reference TRBV14 and TRBJ1-2, is EAGVTQFPSHSVIEKGQTVTLRCDPISGHDNLYWYRRVMGKEIKFLLHFVKESKQDESGMPNNRFLAERTGGTYSTLKVQPAELEDSGVYFCASRPETGGNYGYTFGSGTRLTVV.